One sample yielded the 3 T cell receptor beta chains listed below, sequenced in a study of T cells in Graves' hyperthyroidism and ophthalmopathy. RNA transcripts gave rise to amplified TCR beta CDR3 regions. During a first-round RT-PCR of the TCR CDR3, the HTBI primer set was used. TCRdb re-called the multiplex PCR reads with MiXCR, one entry per CDR3 protein. The profile shows about 570,000 distinct CDR3 sequences, 13% to 15% of them singletons. The sequenced sample was blood. The receptors originated from a woman aged 40 to 50 with Graves' hyperthyroidism.

This clonotype was seen a handful of times. The chain joins TRBV5-1 to TRBJ2-3; TRBD2 agrees at 7 bases. Germline trimming cut 3 bases from V and 1 base from J; bases unmatched to any gene: 5. The CDR3 is 15 residues long. The germline V gene encodes CDR1 SGHRS and CDR2 YFSETQ. CDR3 residues: CASSSGGVGTDTQYF. The CDR3 DNA reads TGCGCCAGCAGCTCTGGGGGGGTTGGCACAGATACGCAGTATTTT.

The rearrangement uses TRBV20-1 and TRBJ2-1; the match to TRBD2 covers 13 bases. CDR3 size: 18 residues. The germline CDR1 and CDR2 sequences are DFQATT and SNEGSKA (reference sequence). V lost 1 base to trimming and J lost 6 bases; unmatched junction nucleotides: 12. The CDR3 loop is CSARATSGRALWGNEQFF. CDR3 DNA sequence: TGCAGTGCTAGAGCCACTAGCGGGAGGGCCTTGTGGGGCAATGAGCAGTTCTTC.

This clonotype was recorded at least ten times. This CDR3 reads CASSRPGTGNTEAFF. The CDR3, as DNA: TGTGCCAGCAGTCGCCCCGGGACAGGGAACACTGAAGCTTTCTTT. The J gene is TRBJ1-1, the V gene TRBV27; TRBD1 matches at 8 bases. V lost 5 bases and J lost 1; bases outside the gene matches: 6. CDR1 and CDR2 (germline): MNHEY, SMNVEV (reference sequence). CDR3 length equals 15 residues.